Below, one TCR beta chain is given with its context. This entry comes from a study of blood T cell repertoires in COVID-19. At the level of the study: Material from acute and convalescent COVID-19 was sourced from the United States, Italy and Spain. PBMCs, B-cell-depleted T cells, or T cells were the source of the cDNA or gDNA that made up the material.

Original data processing: Amplifying reference gene primers gave estimates of nucleated cell counts. Libraries were prepared by immunoSEQ multiplex PCR; TCRdb keeps only in-frame clonotypes and omits some of them. That table furnishes V, J and clone size, whereas the DNA furnished D and trimming. The sample has about 280,000 clones, around 90% seen once. CDR1 and CDR2 from the germline V gene are KGHSH and LQKENI. The germline V and J ends were trimmed by 3 bases and 0 bases, with 7 bases remaining between them. This CDR3 is built from 14 residues. The specimen was peripheral blood. The genes are TRBV18 and TRBJ2-3, with D maybe TRBD1 (6 bases). The receptor comes from a woman between 40 and 50 years old who had recovered from COVID-19. DNA of the CDR3: TGTGCCAGCTCACCGGACAGTAGCACAGATACGCAGTATTTT. This translates into CASSPDSSTDTQYF. The full variable domain, with the rest looked up from reference TRBV18 and TRBJ2-3, is NAGVMQNPRHLVRRRGQEARLRCSPMKGHSHVYWYRQLPEEGLKFMVYLQKENIIDESGMPKERFSAEFPKEGPSILRIQQVVRGDSAAYFCASSPDSSTDTQYFGPGTRLTVL.